One sample yielded the 30 T cell receptor beta chains listed below, sequenced in a study of blood T cell repertoires in COVID-19. The protocol was immunoSEQ multiplex PCR, while the TCRdb copy is restricted to in-frame clones and leaves out a portion. Here the sample spans 65,000 to 95,000 clones, around 81% being singletons. The sequencing input was peripheral blood. The receptors were sampled from a human donor in a cohort sampled during active COVID-19.

This sequence joins TRBV28 and TRBJ1-1, with 9 positions matching TRBD1. V dropped 11 bases and J dropped 8; count of bases not matched to a gene: 12. Germline CDR1 MDHEN, CDR2 SYDVKM. The CDR3 is made up of 13 amino acids. The chain's CDR3 is CAASDRGRVEAFF. CDR3 DNA: TGTGCCGCATCCGACAGGGGGAGAGTCGAAGCTTTCTTT.

The V and J genes are TRBV6-5 and TRBJ1-2; D uncertain. The CDR3 is 15 residues long. CDR1 MNHEY and CDR2 SVGAGI come from the germline V gene. V lost 0 bases to trimming and J lost 7 bases, with 15 bases between them. The CDR3 bases are TGTGCCAGCAGTTACTCCGGGCCCTCCGCGGGTGGCTACACCTTC. This translates into CASSYSGPSAGGYTF.

J is TRBJ1-4 and V is TRBV7-9; D is perhaps TRBD1 (6 bases). This CDR3 has 14 residues. Between the trimmed V and J ends, which lost 2 bases and 3 bases, there was a span of 7 bases. Germline V lookup: CDR1 SEHNR, CDR2 FQNEAQ (reference sequence). For the CDR3, the DNA is TGTGCCAGCAGCTTACAGGGGCCTAATGAAAAACTGTTTTTT. Amino acid sequence: CASSLQGPNEKLFF.

The rearrangement uses TRBV9 and TRBJ2-3; TRBD2 matches at 8 bases. This CDR3 is built from 16 residues. V was clipped by 3 bases and J by 4 bases; unmatched bases: 10. Germline CDR1 and CDR2: SGDLS and YYNGEE. The CDR3 reads CASSAPGLGPADTQYF. CDR3 DNA: TGTGCCAGCAGCGCTCCGGGACTAGGGCCCGCAGATACGCAGTATTTT.

In its sample, this clone was seen once. This rearrangement joins TRBV24-1 to TRBJ1-4, with 9 bases lining up with TRBD1. CDR3 length: 15 amino acids. Germline values: CDR1 KGHDR, CDR2 SFDVKD. V lost 3 bases to trimming and J lost 7 bases; unmatched junction nucleotides: 5. The CDR3 loop is CATSDGTGSGEKLFF. The CDR3 DNA is TGTGCCACCAGTGATGGGACAGGGTCGGGTGAAAAACTGTTTTTT.

This clone rates as medium-sized. This chain connects TRBV4-3 to TRBJ2-7, with 8 bases matching TRBD2. CDR1 is LGHNA, CDR2 YSLEER, per germline. The CDR3 sequence is 15 residues long. The junction had 5 bases not matched to a gene; V was cut back by 0 bases and J by 4 bases. The CDR3 region has the DNA TGCGCCAGCAGCCAAGAAGCGGGGGTACTTTACGAGCAGTACGTC. Translating gives CASSQEAGVLYEQYV.

This clone was seen just once. The chain joins TRBV18 to TRBJ2-6, with TRBD1 matching over 8 bases. Trimming cost V 6 bases and J 1 base; bases outside gene matches: 17. The CDR3 length is 20 residues. Germline CDR1 is KGHSH and CDR2 is LQKENI. CDR3 loop: CASSLRVGQGRSSGANVLTF. For the CDR3, the DNA is TGTGCCAGCTCTCTAAGGGTTGGACAGGGTAGATCTTCTGGGGCCAACGTCCTGACTTTC.

The chain combines TRBV7-9 with TRBJ2-1; TRBD1 aligns across 8 bases. V lost 0 bases to trimming and J lost 6 bases; unmatched junction nucleotides: 7. The germline CDR1 and CDR2 sequences are SEHNR and FQNEAQ (reference sequence). The CDR3 contains 16 residues. CDR3 region: CASSLARTGRGNEQFF. The CDR3 DNA follows: TGTGCCAGCAGCTTAGCAAGGACAGGGAGAGGCAATGAGCAGTTCTTC.

V and J are TRBV6-5 and TRBJ1-1; the D is unclear. This CDR3 is 14 amino acids long. Germline V lookup: CDR1 MNHEY, CDR2 SVGAGI. Trimming cost V 3 bases and J 1 base, with 9 bases left between them. CDR3 sequence: CASSYDPGNTEAFF. Written as DNA, the CDR3 is TGTGCCAGCAGTTATGATCCGGGGAACACTGAAGCTTTCTTT.

The V gene is TRBV5-1, the J gene TRBJ1-3; D is undetermined. Looked up from germline, CDR1 is SGHRS and CDR2 is YFSETQ. This CDR3 region has 16 residues. Trimming cost V 2 bases and J 0 bases, with 12 bases left between them. The CDR3, as DNA: TGCGCCAGCAGCTTAACCCCCGGCGGCTCTGGAAACACCATATATTTT. Translated: CASSLTPGGSGNTIYF.

The CDR3 is CASSGVPGQGESNYGYTF. The CDR3 coding sequence is TGTGCCAGCAGTGGTGTACCGGGACAGGGGGAATCTAACTATGGCTACACCTTC. The rearrangement joins TRBV2 to TRBJ1-2, with 11 bases aligning to TRBD1. V trimming: 4 bases; J trimming: 0 bases; junction bases outside the gene matches: 10. The CDR3 sequence is 18 residues long. Germline CDR1 SNHLY, CDR2 FYNNEI.

The chain joins TRBV9 to TRBJ1-2; D is perhaps TRBD1 (5 bases). The CDR3 contains 16 residues. V was pared by 4 bases and J by 8 bases, with 24 bases between. In germline, CDR1 is SGDLS, CDR2 YYNGEE. CDR3 DNA sequence: TGTGCCAGCAGCCCACAACGAGCCCAGGGTAGTTGGGGCTACACCTTC. It encodes CASSPQRAQGSWGYTF.

The table lists this clone with a few counts. The J gene is TRBJ2-3, the V gene TRBV6-4, with 13 bases matching TRBD2. V trimming: 0 bases; J trimming: 4 bases; junction bases outside the gene matches: 1. The germline V gene encodes CDR1 MRHNA and CDR2 SNTAGT. This CDR3 has 16 residues. The CDR3 coding sequence is TGTGCCAGCAGTGACTCGACTAGCGGGGGGCCAGATACGCAGTATTTT. Translating it yields CASSDSTSGGPDTQYF.

This sequence joins TRBV30 and TRBJ1-2; 8 bases map to TRBD1. This CDR3 contains 14 residues. The junction had 6 bases not matched to a gene; V was cut back by 2 bases and J by 4 bases. Germline V gene sequence: CDR1 GTSNPN, CDR2 SVGIG (reference sequence). The CDR3 reads CAWSPSGQVYGYTF. CDR3 DNA: TGTGCCTGGAGTCCCTCGGGACAGGTCTATGGCTACACCTTC.

The chain recombines TRBV10-3 with TRBJ1-2; tentatively, D is TRBD1 (5 bases). This CDR3 comprises 14 residues. V was shortened by 2 bases and J by 7 bases, with 14 bases between the two germline ends. Germline CDR1 ENHRY, CDR2 SYGVKD. The CDR3 reads CAISEEAGRGGYTF. The CDR3 nucleotides are TGTGCCATCAGTGAGGAGGCAGGAAGGGGTGGCTACACCTTC.

J is TRBJ2-7 and V is TRBV4-2; possible D gene TRBD2, 5 bases. The CDR3 loop spans 13 amino acids. Germline assignment: CDR1 LGHNA and CDR2 YNFKEQ. The ends were cut back, 0 bases at V and 7 bases at J, with 10 bases in the middle. The CDR3 bases are TGTGCCAGCAGCCAAGAGGCGTCGGGAGAGCAGTACTTC. This sequence encodes CASSQEASGEQYF.

The gene calls are TRBV9 and TRBJ2-3, with no clear D. Germline assignment: CDR1 SGDLS and CDR2 YYNGEE. The V and J ends lost 0 bases and 1 base respectively, with 6 bases between them. CDR3 length: 14 residues. The CDR3 sequence is CASSVDIGTDTQYF. Here the CDR3 DNA reads TGTGCCAGCAGCGTAGATATCGGCACAGATACGCAGTATTTT. The variable domain in full, with the rest retrieved from reference TRBV9 and TRBJ2-3, is DSGVTQTPKHLITATGQRVTLRCSPRSGDLSVYWYQQSLDQGLQFLIQYYNGEERAKGNILERFSAQQFPDLHSELNLSSLELGDSALYFCASSVDIGTDTQYFGPGTRLTVL.

This sequence joins TRBV30 and TRBJ2-3; tentative D call: TRBD1 (5 bases). CDR1 is GTSNPN, CDR2 SVGIG, per germline (reference sequence). The V and J ends lost 0 bases and 5 bases respectively, with 15 bases between them. This CDR3 spans 15 amino acids. The CDR3 sequence: CAWSVGGHGGDTQYF. CDR3 nucleotide sequence: TGTGCCTGGAGTGTGGGCGGACATGGTGGAGATACGCAGTATTTT. Full variable domain (missing parts from reference TRBV30 and TRBJ2-3): SQTIHQWPATLVQPVGSPLSLECTVEGTSNPNLYWYRQAAGRGLQLLFYSVGIGQISSEVPQNLSASRPQDRQFILSSKKLLLSDSGFYLCAWSVGGHGGDTQYFGPGTRLTVL.

The rearrangement links TRBV2 to TRBJ1-5; D unresolved. The germline CDR1 and CDR2 sequences are SNHLY and FYNNEI. The CDR3 spans 14 residues. Trimming stripped 2 bases from V and 6 bases from J, with 11 bases between. The CDR3 spells CASSESEVGQPQHF. CDR3 nucleotide sequence: TGTGCCAGCAGTGAATCGGAGGTGGGTCAGCCCCAGCATTTT.

J is TRBJ2-5 and V is TRBV24-1; the D gene is possibly TRBD2 (6 bases). The length of the CDR3 is 15 residues. Germline-derived CDR1 and CDR2 are KGHDR and SFDVKD. V lost 4 bases, J lost 5 bases, and 16 bases lay in between. This chain's CDR3 is CATSDTGLPVETQYF. The CDR3 nucleotides read TGTGCCACCAGTGACACGGGACTGCCTGTGGAGACCCAGTACTTC.

This sequence joins TRBV5-6 and TRBJ2-7; D unresolved. CDR1 and CDR2 (germline): SGHDT, YYEEEE. CDR3 length: 13 residues. V lost 0 bases and J 2 bases, leaving 6 bases between the germline ends. CDR3 region: CASSLDGTYEQYF. CDR3 coding DNA: TGTGCCAGCAGCTTGGACGGTACCTACGAGCAGTACTTC.

The V and J genes are TRBV6-2 or TRBV6-3 and TRBJ1-1, with D maybe TRBD1 (5 bases). CDR3 length: 16 amino acids. V lost 2 bases and J 6 bases, leaving 19 bases between the germline ends. Germline V gene sequence: CDR1 MNHEY, CDR2 SVGEGT. CDR3 in DNA: TGTGCCAGCAGTTACCCTATACAGGCCCTAGCGGCTGAAGCTTTCTTT. It translates to CASSYPIQALAAEAFF.

The chain combines TRBV30 with TRBJ2-7, with D perhaps TRBD2 (5 bases). The CDR3 contains 12 residues. Germline CDR1 reads GTSNPN; CDR2 reads SVGIG (reference sequence). V lost 0 bases, J lost 3 bases, and 6 bases lay in between. CDR3 sequence (DNA): TGTGCCTGGAGTGTGGGGAGCTACGAGCAGTACTTC. Amino acid sequence: CAWSVGSYEQYF. The full variable domain, rest sourced from reference TRBV30 and TRBJ2-7, is SQTIHQWPATLVQPVGSPLSLECTVEGTSNPNLYWYRQAAGRGLQLLFYSVGIGQISSEVPQNLSASRPQDRQFILSSKKLLLSDSGFYLCAWSVGSYEQYFGPGTRLTVT.

This chain connects TRBV6-5 to TRBJ2-3; 12 bases are shared with TRBD2. Germline CDR1 is MNHEY and CDR2 is SVGAGI. After removal of 5 bases from V and 5 bases from J, the junction contained 5 bases not matched to a gene. The CDR3 loop spans 15 amino acids. The CDR3 loop is CASSPSGGAGDTQYF. Written as DNA, the CDR3 is TGTGCCAGCAGTCCTAGCGGGGGGGCAGGAGATACGCAGTATTTT.

This chain connects TRBV6-5 to TRBJ2-3, with 8 bases matching TRBD2. J was trimmed by 5 bases and V by 2 bases; bases with no gene match: 3. Germline V lookup: CDR1 MNHEY, CDR2 SVGAGI. The CDR3 sequence is 14 residues long. The CDR3 loop is CASSYQTSEDTQYF. The CDR3 nucleotides read TGTGCCAGCAGTTACCAGACTAGCGAAGATACGCAGTATTTT.

The chain uses TRBV2 and TRBJ2-1; 7 bases match TRBD2. V gave up 4 bases and J gave up 0 bases; unmatched junction bases: 3. The V gene's germline CDR1 is SNHLY and CDR2 FYNNEI. The CDR3 consists of 15 residues. Here the CDR3 reads CASSAERDSYNEQFF. The DNA of the CDR3 is TGTGCCAGCAGTGCAGAGCGGGACTCCTACAATGAGCAGTTCTTC.

This clone was recorded many times. The genes are TRBV6-6 and TRBJ2-3, with TRBD2 matching over 14 bases. The CDR3 has 16 residues. J gave up 0 bases and V 9 bases, and 5 bases lay outside the gene matches. Germline V CDR1 and CDR2: MNHNY, SVGAGI (reference sequence). The CDR3 loop is CASRTSGRLSTDTQYF. As DNA, the CDR3 is TGTGCCAGTCGGACTAGCGGGAGGCTCAGCACAGATACGCAGTATTTT.

V is TRBV11-2 and J is TRBJ2-1; TRBD2 agrees at 13 bases. The CDR3 runs to 16 residues. The V segment lost 1 base and the J segment 7 bases; nucleotides outside the gene matches: 4. CDR1 SGHAT and CDR2 FQNNGV come from the germline V gene. The CDR3 loop is CASSLGTSGSPNEQFF. The CDR3 bases are TGTGCCAGCAGCTTAGGGACTAGCGGGAGTCCGAATGAGCAGTTCTTC.

Only one count was recorded for this clone. V is TRBV9 and J is TRBJ2-1; 9 bases align to TRBD2. The CDR3 is 15 amino acids. V was pared by 4 bases and J by 2 bases, with 4 bases of the junction left unmatched. Germline loops: CDR1 SGDLS, CDR2 YYNGEE. The CDR3: CASSQTSGPYNEQFF. The CDR3 DNA reads TGTGCCAGCAGCCAGACTAGCGGTCCCTACAATGAGCAGTTCTTC. Based on the CDR3 plus reference TRBV9 and TRBJ2-1, the full variable domain is DSGVTQTPKHLITATGQRVTLRCSPRSGDLSVYWYQQSLDQGLQFLIQYYNGEERAKGNILERFSAQQFPDLHSELNLSSLELGDSALYFCASSQTSGPYNEQFFGPGTRLTVL.

This rearrangement joins TRBV2 to TRBJ1-1; no clear D. Germline V lookup: CDR1 SNHLY, CDR2 FYNNEI. The germline V and J ends were trimmed by 7 bases and 8 bases, with 14 bases remaining between them. The CDR3 loop spans 12 amino acids. Written as DNA, the CDR3 is TGTGCCAGCATATTGGGAGGTCCAGAAGCTTTCTTT. Its protein product is CASILGGPEAFF. Complete variable domain (other parts from reference TRBV2 and TRBJ1-1): EPEVTQTPSHQVTQMGQEVILRCVPISNHLYFYWYRQILGQKVEFLVSFYNNEISEKSEIFDDQFSVERPDGSNFTLKIRSTKLEDSAMYFCASILGGPEAFFGQGTRLTVV.